These 24 T cell receptor beta chains originate from one sample sequenced in a study of cytomegalovirus exposure and HLA in healthy donors. Primers for the PCR totalled 60 Vbeta and 13 Jbeta. The protocol was immunoSEQ multiplex PCR, while the TCRdb copy is restricted to in-frame clones and leaves out a portion. This table holds around 190,000 clones, about three quarters found once. The specimen was PBMCs. These receptors originate from a man aged 35 to 55 in good health and CMV-seronegative.

This clone was picked up a small number of times. The rearrangement links TRBV2 to TRBJ1-2; TRBD1 matches 7 bases. Germline V gene data show CDR1 as SNHLY and CDR2 as FYNNEI. V shed 8 bases, J shed 6 bases, and the junction held 3 bases outside the gene matches. This CDR3 has 11 amino acids. The CDR3: CASGDRDGYTF. CDR3 in DNA: TGTGCCAGCGGCGACAGGGATGGCTACACCTTC.

J is TRBJ1-1 and V is TRBV10-3, with 7 bases aligning to TRBD1. The CDR3 extends over 13 amino acids. The V gene's germline CDR1 is ENHRY and CDR2 SYGVKD. The V segment lost 6 bases and the J segment 0 bases; nucleotides outside the gene matches: 1. CDR3 bases: TGTGCCATCAGGGGGACAGTGAACACTGAAGCTTTCTTT. Protein sequence: CAIRGTVNTEAFF.

The chain recombines TRBV7-2 with TRBJ1-2; D call uncertain. From germline, CDR1 is SGHTA and CDR2 FQGNSA. The CDR3 sequence is 15 residues long. Trimming took 4 bases from V and 5 from J, leaving 17 bases between them. CDR3 in amino acids: CASSSDPRSWYGYTF. The CDR3 bases are TGTGCCAGCAGCTCCGATCCCAGGTCGTGGTATGGCTACACCTTC. The full variable domain, completed using reference TRBV7-2 and TRBJ1-2, is GAGVSQSPSNKVTEKGKDVELRCDPISGHTALYWYRQSLGQGLEFLIYFQGNSAPDKSGLPSDRFSAERTGGSVSTLTIQRTQQEDSAVYLCASSSDPRSWYGYTFGSGTRLTVV.

This chain uses TRBV18 with TRBJ1-4; the D gene is possibly TRBD1 (5 bases). V lost 4 bases and J 4 bases, leaving 7 bases between the germline ends. Germline lookup yields CDR1 KGHSH and CDR2 LQKENI. The CDR3 covers 13 residues. The CDR3 nucleotides are TGTGCCAGCTCACGACAGCTTAATGAAAAACTGTTTTTT. Translating it yields CASSRQLNEKLFF.

The table lists this clone with a few counts. This chain joins TRBV7-8 and TRBJ2-1; possible D gene TRBD1, 6 bases. The V and J ends lost 6 bases and 4 bases respectively, with 22 bases between them. Germline loops: CDR1 SGHVS, CDR2 FQNEAQ. The CDR3 spans 17 residues. The CDR3 region has the DNA TGTGCCAGCAGGGCAGGTAGGACAGCCGGGAAATACAATGAGCAGTTCTTC. Protein: CASRAGRTAGKYNEQFF. Full variable domain (missing parts from reference TRBV7-8 and TRBJ2-1): GAGVSQSPRYKVAKRGQDVALRCDPISGHVSLFWYQQALGQGPEFLTYFQNEAQLDKSGLPSDRFFAERPEGSVSTLKIQRTQQEDSAVYLCASRAGRTAGKYNEQFFGPGTRLTVL.

This clone turned up a few times. This sequence joins TRBV27 and TRBJ2-7; 7 bases map to TRBD1. Germline V gives CDR1 MNHEY, CDR2 SMNVEV (reference sequence). CDR3 length: 14 amino acids. J was trimmed by 1 base and V by 8 bases; bases with no gene match: 8. The CDR3 DNA follows: TGTGCCAGCGGGGCCAGGGGGATATCCTACGAGCAGTACTTC. As protein: CASGARGISYEQYF.

Details on this clone: Other DNA sequences in this sample translate to the same CDR3. The CDR3 nucleotides read TGTGCCACCAGCAGAGATCGAGGGAGAGAGCAGTACTTC. It encodes CATSRDRGREQYF. The chain combines TRBV15 with TRBJ2-7, with a tentative D call TRBD2 (5 bases). The CDR3 runs to 13 residues. V lost 0 bases, J lost 7 bases, and 10 bases lay in between. CDR1 and CDR2 from the germline V gene are LNHNV and YYDKDF (reference sequence).

This clone was detected only a few times. The rearrangement joins TRBV21-1 to TRBJ2-7; the table's TRBD2 call for D was not verified on the DNA. TRBV21-1 is termed a pseudogene. The CDR3 runs 12 residues. The CDR3 DNA follows: TGTGCCAGCAGCAAAGTCCTCCACGAGCAGTACTTC. Its translation is CASSKVLHEQYF.

This CDR3 reads CAISRETGELFF. In DNA, the CDR3 is TGTGCCATCAGTCGCGAGACCGGGGAGCTGTTTTTT. The chain is built from TRBV10-3 and TRBJ2-2; no firm D call. The length of the CDR3 is 12 residues. Deletions cut 5 bases from V and 5 bases from J, with 6 bases between. Germline V CDR1 and CDR2: ENHRY, SYGVKD.

The chain employs TRBV7-9 and TRBJ2-2; D is unresolved. The germline gives CDR1 SEHNR, CDR2 FQNEAQ (reference sequence). V was shortened by 3 bases and J by 0 bases, with 11 bases between the two germline ends. This CDR3 contains 16 residues. The CDR3 sequence is CASSFQTVANTGELFF. The CDR3 nucleotides read TGTGCCAGCAGCTTTCAAACAGTCGCGAACACCGGGGAGCTGTTTTTT. The full variable domain, rest sourced from reference TRBV7-9 and TRBJ2-2, is DTGVSQNPRHKITKRGQNVTFRCDPISEHNRLYWYRQTLGQGPEFLTYFQNEAQLEKSRLLSDRFSAERPKGSFSTLEIQRTEQGDSAMYLCASSFQTVANTGELFFGEGSRLTVL.

The gene calls are TRBV4-3 and TRBJ2-1; tentative D call: TRBD2 (6 bases). The germline gives CDR1 LGHNA, CDR2 YSLEER. CDR3 size: 16 residues. V lost 0 bases and J lost 0, with 9 bases in between. The CDR3 is CASSQDPAGSYNEQFF. The CDR3 region has the DNA TGCGCCAGCAGCCAAGATCCAGCGGGCTCCTACAATGAGCAGTTCTTC.

This clone was recorded a few times. CDR3 loop: CASSEMGTERETQYF. The CDR3 nucleotides are TGTGCCAGCAGTGAAATGGGGACAGAGCGGGAGACCCAGTACTTC. This sequence joins TRBV6-1 and TRBJ2-5; 7 bases are a match to TRBD1. This CDR3 is built from 15 residues. From germline, CDR1 is MNHNS and CDR2 SASEGT. V shed 2 bases, J shed 5 bases, and the junction held 8 bases outside the gene matches.

This chain uses TRBV7-2 with TRBJ2-7; a possible D gene is TRBD2 (5 bases). CDR3 size: 16 residues. CDR1 and CDR2 (germline): SGHTA, FQGNSA. V lost 5 bases and J lost 0, with 17 bases in between. The CDR3 bases are TGTGCCAGCAGCCCCAGCGGTAGCGTACGCTCCTACGAGCAGTACTTC. It codes for CASSPSGSVRSYEQYF.

This sequence joins TRBV14 and TRBJ2-1, with 8 bases fitting TRBD2. This CDR3 contains 15 residues. CDR1 and CDR2 (germline): SGHDN, FVKESK. With V trimmed by 0 bases and J by 7 bases, 5 bases remained unmatched. The CDR3 nucleotides read TGTGCCAGCAGCCAAGATCGGACTAGCCTGAATGAGCAGTTCTTC. Its translation: CASSQDRTSLNEQFF.

This clone occurred a few times. V gene TRBV27 combines with J gene TRBJ2-5, with 8 bases fitting TRBD1. CDR3 size: 16 residues. The germline V gene has CDR1 MNHEY and CDR2 SMNVEV (reference sequence). The V gene end was trimmed by 2 bases and the J gene end by 4 bases; junction bases not matched to a gene: 9. CDR3 in amino acids: CASSLRPQGVRETQYF. CDR3 sequence (DNA): TGTGCCAGCAGTTTAAGACCACAGGGGGTACGAGAGACCCAGTACTTC.

The V call is TRBV4-3, the J call TRBJ1-3; unclear D gene. The CDR3 runs 15 residues. V lost 0 bases and J 3 bases, leaving 9 bases between the germline ends. Germline lookup yields CDR1 LGHNA and CDR2 YSLEER. DNA of the CDR3: TGCGCCAGCAGCCAAGAAAACTCCGGTGGAAACACCATATATTTT. This gives the protein CASSQENSGGNTIYF.

V usage is TRBV9 and J usage is TRBJ1-1; TRBD1 matches at 9 bases. The CDR3 spans 14 residues. Trimming at V came to 0 bases and at J to 6 bases, leaving 3 bases not matched to a gene. CDR1 SGDLS and CDR2 YYNGEE come from the germline V gene. The chain's CDR3 is CASSVVGQGAEAFF. CDR3 DNA: TGTGCCAGCAGCGTAGTGGGACAGGGCGCTGAAGCTTTCTTT. Full variable domain (rest looked up from reference TRBV9 and TRBJ1-1): DSGVTQTPKHLITATGQRVTLRCSPRSGDLSVYWYQQSLDQGLQFLIQYYNGEERAKGNILERFSAQQFPDLHSELNLSSLELGDSALYFCASSVVGQGAEAFFGQGTRLTVV.

The V and J genes are TRBV5-1 and TRBJ1-2, with TRBD1 identical over 7 bases. Germline assignment: CDR1 SGHRS and CDR2 YFSETQ. This CDR3 comprises 15 residues. Trimming removed 4 bases from V and 2 bases from J; junction bases left unmatched: 8. The CDR3 DNA follows: TGCGCCAGCAGCCTGGGGGGACAGAGAAACTATGGCTACACCTTC. Amino acid sequence: CASSLGGQRNYGYTF. Full variable domain (rest looked up from reference TRBV5-1 and TRBJ1-2): KAGVTQTPRYLIKTRGQQVTLSCSPISGHRSVSWYQQTPGQGLQFLFEYFSETQRNKGNFPGRFSGRQFSNSRSEMNVSTLELGDSALYLCASSLGGQRNYGYTFGSGTRLTVV.

The rearrangement joins TRBV7-6 to TRBJ2-3; D is perhaps TRBD1 (5 bases). The CDR3 is made up of 17 amino acids. V lost 2 bases, J lost 0 bases, and 15 bases lay in between. Looked up from germline, CDR1 is SGHVS and CDR2 is FNYEAQ. The CDR3 coding sequence is TGTGCCAGCAGCTTAAGGCCTGGGGCTCAAAGCACAGATACGCAGTATTTT. Amino acid sequence: CASSLRPGAQSTDTQYF.

This sequence joins TRBV11-2 and TRBJ2-7; 7 positions agree with TRBD1. This CDR3 spans 13 amino acids. Germline loops: CDR1 SGHAT, CDR2 FQNNGV. Trimming took 4 bases from V and 2 from J; bases not matched to a gene: 2. The CDR3 reads CASSSGQPYEQYF. CDR3 bases: TGTGCCAGCAGCTCGGGACAGCCCTACGAGCAGTACTTC.

The chain links TRBV11-2 to TRBJ1-2; the D gene is possibly TRBD1 (6 bases). From germline, CDR1 is SGHAT and CDR2 FQNNGV. Deletions cut 8 bases from V and 4 bases from J, with 17 bases between. This CDR3 is 14 amino acids long. CDR3 bases: TGTGCCAGCGCGGTGTTTAGGACAGCCTATGGCTACACCTTC. Its protein is CASAVFRTAYGYTF.

V gene TRBV5-1 combines with J gene TRBJ1-5; D gene unclear. Trimming shortened V by 3 bases and J by 5 bases, and 9 bases separated the two germline ends. The CDR3 extends over 13 amino acids. CDR1 is SGHRS and CDR2 is YFSETQ in the germline V gene. CDR3 DNA: TGCGCCAGCAGCTCTCTCTGGCATCAGCCCCAGCATTTT. This encodes CASSSLWHQPQHF.

In its sample, this clone was seen once. The rearrangement joins TRBV11-2 to TRBJ2-5; a weak D match, TRBD2 (7 bases). V lost 5 bases and J lost 4, with 11 bases in between. The length of the CDR3 is 13 residues. The germline V gene encodes CDR1 SGHAT and CDR2 FQNNGV. The CDR3 is CASSRGASETQYF. CDR3 sequence (DNA): TGTGCCAGCAGCCGGGGGGCTTCAGAGACCCAGTACTTC.

The chain employs TRBV29-1 and TRBJ1-5; 11 bases match TRBD1. Germline trimming cut 7 bases from V and 0 bases from J; bases unmatched to any gene: 14. Germline V CDR1 and CDR2: SQVTM, ANQGSEA. The CDR3 has 18 amino acids. The CDR3 loop is CSGGTGGQEPDSNQPQHF. In nucleotides, the CDR3 is TGCAGCGGGGGGACAGGGGGTCAGGAACCCGATAGCAATCAGCCCCAGCATTTT.